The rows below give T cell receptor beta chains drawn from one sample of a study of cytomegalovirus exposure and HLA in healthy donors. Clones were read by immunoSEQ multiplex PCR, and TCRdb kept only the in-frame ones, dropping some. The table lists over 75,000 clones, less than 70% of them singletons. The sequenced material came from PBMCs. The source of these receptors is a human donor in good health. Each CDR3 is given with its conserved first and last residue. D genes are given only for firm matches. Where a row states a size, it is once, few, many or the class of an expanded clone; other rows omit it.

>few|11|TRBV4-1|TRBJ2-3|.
TGCGCCAGCAGCCACCTAGATACGCAGTATTTT
CASSHLDTQYF
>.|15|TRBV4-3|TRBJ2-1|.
TGCGCCAGCAGCCTAGACGGGAGCTCCTACAGTGAGCAGTTCTTC
CASSLDGSSYSEQFF
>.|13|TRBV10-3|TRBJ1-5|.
TGTGCCATCAGTGAGTCCGAGAATCAGCCCCAGCATTTT
CAISESENQPQHF
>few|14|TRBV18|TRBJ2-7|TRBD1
TGTGCCAGCCAGGCAGGAACAGGGGTGCGTGAGCAGTACTTC
CASQAGTGVREQYF
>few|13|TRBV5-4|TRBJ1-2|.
TGTGCCGGACGCTTCGCGCGGGAGGGGGGCTACACCTTC
CAGRFAREGGYTF
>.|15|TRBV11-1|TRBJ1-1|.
TGTGCCAGCAGCTTAACCCTCCCGGGAGGCACTGAAGCTTTCTTT
CASSLTLPGGTEAFF
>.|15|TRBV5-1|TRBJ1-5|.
TGCGCCAGCAGCTTGGATGGGAGGAGCAATCAGCCCCAGCATTTT
CASSLDGRSNQPQHF
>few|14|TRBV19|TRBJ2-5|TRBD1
TGTGCCAGTAGTCTCACAGGGGTTGGGGAGACCCAGTACTTC
CASSLTGVGETQYF
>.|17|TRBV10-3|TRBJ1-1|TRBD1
TGTGCCATCAGGACCTCCGGGACAGGGGCCCGGAACACTGAAGCTTTCTTT
CAIRTSGTGARNTEAFF
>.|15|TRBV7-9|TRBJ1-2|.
TGTGCCAGCAGCCTTAGCAGGCCAGGGGAGTATGGCTACACCTTC
CASSLSRPGEYGYTF
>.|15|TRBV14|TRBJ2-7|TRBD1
TGTGCCAGCAGCCTCGGGCAGGGGGCGATCTACGAGCAGTACTTC
CASSLGQGAIYEQYF
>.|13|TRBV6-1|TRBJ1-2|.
TGTGCCAGCAGTGCCAGGGAGGACTATGGCTACAACTTC
CASSAREDYGYNF
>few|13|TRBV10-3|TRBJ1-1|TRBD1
TGTGCCATCACCGGGGACAGTTACACTGAAGCTTTCTTT
CAITGDSYTEAFF
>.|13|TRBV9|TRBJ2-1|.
TGTGCCAGCAGCGTAAGTAGCTCCAATGAGCAGTTCTTC
CASSVSSSNEQFF
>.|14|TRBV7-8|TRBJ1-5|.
TGTGCCAGCAGCCATCGTACAGAGAATCAGCCCCAGCATTTT
CASSHRTENQPQHF
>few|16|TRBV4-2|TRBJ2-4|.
TGTGCCAGCAGCCAAGAGATATCGCGTAAAGGGCGGGTTCAGTACTTC
CASSQEISRKGRVQYF